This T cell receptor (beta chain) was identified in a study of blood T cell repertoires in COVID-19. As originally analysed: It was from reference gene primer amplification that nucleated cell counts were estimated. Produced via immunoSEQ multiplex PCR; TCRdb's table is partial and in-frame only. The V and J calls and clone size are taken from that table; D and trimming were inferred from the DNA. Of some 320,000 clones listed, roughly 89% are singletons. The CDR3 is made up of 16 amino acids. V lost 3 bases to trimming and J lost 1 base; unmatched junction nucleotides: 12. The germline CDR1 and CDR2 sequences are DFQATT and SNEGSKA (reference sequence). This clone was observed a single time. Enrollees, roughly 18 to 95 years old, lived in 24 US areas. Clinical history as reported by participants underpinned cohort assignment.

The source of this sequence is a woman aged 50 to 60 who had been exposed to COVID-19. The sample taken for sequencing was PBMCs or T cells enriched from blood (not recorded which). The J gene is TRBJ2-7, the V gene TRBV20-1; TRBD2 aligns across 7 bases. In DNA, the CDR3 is TGCAGTGCTAGTGGGGCTAGCGGTACTCCTTCCTACGAGCAGTACTTC. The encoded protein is CSASGASGTPSYEQYF.